This TCR beta chain came from a study of blood T cell repertoires in COVID-19. Authors' data handling: From reference gene primer amplification, estimates of nucleated cell counts were derived. Measured with immunoSEQ multiplex PCR; TCRdb has only the in-frame clones, and not every one. V and J calls and clone size are copied from that table; D and trimming were computed from the DNA. The sample shows about 180,000 clones, about nine tenths of them seen only once. This CDR3 spans 14 amino acids. Trimming removed 1 base from V and 4 bases from J, with 10 bases in between. Germline V gives CDR1 MNHEY, CDR2 SMNVEV (reference sequence).

The sequenced sample consisted of peripheral blood. The chain combines TRBV27 with TRBJ1-2; weak D call: TRBD1 (6 bases). This TCR was recovered from a man between 18 and 29 years old who had recovered from COVID-19. This CDR3 is CASSLYGGLYGYTF. The CDR3, as DNA: TGTGCCAGCAGTTTATACGGGGGGCTCTATGGCTACACCTTC.